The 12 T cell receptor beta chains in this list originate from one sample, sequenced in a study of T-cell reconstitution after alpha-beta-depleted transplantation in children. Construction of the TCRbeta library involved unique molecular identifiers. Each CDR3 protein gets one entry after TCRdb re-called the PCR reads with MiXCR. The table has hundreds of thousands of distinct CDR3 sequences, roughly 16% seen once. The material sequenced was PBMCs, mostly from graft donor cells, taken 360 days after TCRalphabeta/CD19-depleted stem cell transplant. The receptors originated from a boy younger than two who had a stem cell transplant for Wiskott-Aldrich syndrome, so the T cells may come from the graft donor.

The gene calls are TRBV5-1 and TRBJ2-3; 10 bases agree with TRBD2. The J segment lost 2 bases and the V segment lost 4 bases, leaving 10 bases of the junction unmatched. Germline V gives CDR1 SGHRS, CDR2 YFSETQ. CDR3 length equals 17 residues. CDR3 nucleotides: TGCGCCAGCAGCCCCTGGACTAGCGGAACCTTCACAGATACGCAGTATTTT. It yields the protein CASSPWTSGTFTDTQYF.

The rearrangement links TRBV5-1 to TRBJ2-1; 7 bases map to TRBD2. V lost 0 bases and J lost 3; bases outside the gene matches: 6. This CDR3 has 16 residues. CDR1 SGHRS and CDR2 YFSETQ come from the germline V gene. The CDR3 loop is CASSLVGEGFYNEQFF. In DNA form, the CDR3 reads TGCGCCAGCAGCTTGGTGGGGGAGGGTTTCTACAATGAGCAGTTCTTC.

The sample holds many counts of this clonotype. CDR3 sequence: CASSLQGIQETQYF. CDR3 nucleotides: TGCGCCAGCAGCTTACAGGGGATTCAAGAGACCCAGTACTTC. The chain joins TRBV5-1 to TRBJ2-5; TRBD1 agrees at 7 bases. The V and J ends lost 2 bases and 2 bases, in that order; junction bases with no gene match: 3. The germline CDR1 and CDR2 sequences are SGHRS and YFSETQ. CDR3 size: 14 residues.

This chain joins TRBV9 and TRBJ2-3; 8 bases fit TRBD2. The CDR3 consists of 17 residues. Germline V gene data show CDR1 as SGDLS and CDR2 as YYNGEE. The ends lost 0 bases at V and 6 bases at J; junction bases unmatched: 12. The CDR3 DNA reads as TGTGCCAGCAGCGTAGCTACGTCGGGAGGGCCGTCCGATACGCAGTATTTT. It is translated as CASSVATSGGPSDTQYF.

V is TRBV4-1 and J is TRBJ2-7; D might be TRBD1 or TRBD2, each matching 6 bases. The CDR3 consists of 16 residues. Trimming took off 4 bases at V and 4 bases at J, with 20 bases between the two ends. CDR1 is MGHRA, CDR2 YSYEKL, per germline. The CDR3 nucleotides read TGCGCCAGCAGCCCCCGGGGGCAGGGTAAGGAGTACGAGCAGTACTTC. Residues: CASSPRGQGKEYEQYF.

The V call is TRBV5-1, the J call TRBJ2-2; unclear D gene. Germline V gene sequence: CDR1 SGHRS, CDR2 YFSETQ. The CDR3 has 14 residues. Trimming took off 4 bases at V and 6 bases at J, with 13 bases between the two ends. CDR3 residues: CASSRVAIPGELFF. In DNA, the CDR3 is TGCGCCAGCAGCCGGGTAGCTATACCCGGGGAGCTGTTTTTT.

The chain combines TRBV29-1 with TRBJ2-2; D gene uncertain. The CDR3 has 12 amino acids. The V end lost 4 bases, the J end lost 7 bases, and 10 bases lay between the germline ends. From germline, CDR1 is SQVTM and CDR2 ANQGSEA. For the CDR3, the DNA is TGCAGCGTTGGGTCTGACGGCGGGGAGCTGTTTTTT. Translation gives CSVGSDGGELFF.

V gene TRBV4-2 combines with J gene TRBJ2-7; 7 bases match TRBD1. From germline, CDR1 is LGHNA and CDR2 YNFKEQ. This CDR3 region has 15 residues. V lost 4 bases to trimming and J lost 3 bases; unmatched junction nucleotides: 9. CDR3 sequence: CASSRNRGEVYEQYF. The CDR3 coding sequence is TGTGCCAGCAGCCGCAACAGGGGAGAGGTCTACGAGCAGTACTTC.

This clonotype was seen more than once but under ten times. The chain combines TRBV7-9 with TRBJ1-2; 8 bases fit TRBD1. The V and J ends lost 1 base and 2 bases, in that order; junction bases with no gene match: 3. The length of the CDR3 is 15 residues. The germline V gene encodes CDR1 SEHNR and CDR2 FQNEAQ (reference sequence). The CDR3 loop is CASSLGPGGNYGYTF. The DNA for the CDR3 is TGTGCCAGCAGCTTAGGGCCAGGGGGCAACTATGGCTACACCTTC. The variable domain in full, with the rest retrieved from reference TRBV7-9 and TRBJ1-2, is DTGVSQNPRHKITKRGQNVTFRCDPISEHNRLYWYRQTLGQGPEFLTYFQNEAQLEKSRLLSDRFSAERPKGSFSTLEIQRTEQGDSAMYLCASSLGPGGNYGYTFGSGTRLTVV.

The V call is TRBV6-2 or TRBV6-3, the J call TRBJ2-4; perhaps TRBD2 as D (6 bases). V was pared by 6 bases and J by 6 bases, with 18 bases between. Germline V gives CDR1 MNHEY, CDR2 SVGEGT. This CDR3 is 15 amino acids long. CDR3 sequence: CASSSGPKGRNIQYF. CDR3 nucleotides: TGTGCCAGCAGCAGCGGGCCGAAGGGAAGAAACATTCAGTACTTC.

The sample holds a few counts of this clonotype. The CDR3 coding sequence is TGTGCCAGCAGTACCGTGGGAGGGAACGGCTACGAGCAGTACTTC. Translated, it gives CASSTVGGNGYEQYF. The chain employs TRBV2 and TRBJ2-7, with TRBD2 matching over 7 bases. CDR3 length equals 15 residues. Germline lookup yields CDR1 SNHLY and CDR2 FYNNEI. Trimming at V came to 5 bases and at J to 3 bases, leaving 10 bases not matched to a gene.

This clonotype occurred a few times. The CDR3 loop reads CASSQQGYNSPLHF. The CDR3 region has the DNA TGTGCCAGCAGTCAACAGGGCTATAATTCACCCCTCCACTTT. The V call is TRBV12-3 or TRBV12-4, the J call TRBJ1-6; D may be TRBD1 (6 bases). V dropped 5 bases and J dropped 3 bases, with 8 bases sitting between them. This CDR3 spans 14 amino acids.